A selection of T cell receptor beta chains follows, all from one sample in a study of OX40 agonist ivuxolimab in advanced cancers. Sequencing used immunoSEQ multiplex PCR; TCRdb keeps in-frame clones, though not all of them. The sample yields 20,000 or so clones, around four fifths seen once. The sample here was CD4+ or CD8+ T cells sorted from blood, taken in a trial of the OX40 agonist ivuxolimab. The receptors were gathered from an adult with an advanced solid tumor such as melanoma, head and neck, liver or kidney cancer. Each CDR3 is given with its conserved first and last residue. A D gene is named only where the DNA matches it firmly. Size tells how often a clone was seen (once, few, many) or the class of an expanded clone, and some rows leave it out.

TRBV7-3	NA	TRBJ1-2	NA	CASSLNRQDRGYTF	TGTGCCAGCAGCTTAAATCGGCAGGATAGAGGCTACACCTTC
TRBV11-2	NA	TRBJ2-3	NA	CASSFIRTSSTDTQYF	TGTGCCAGCAGCTTTATTAGAACTAGCAGCACAGATACGCAGTATTTT
TRBV4-3	NA	TRBJ1-1	NA	CASSQVRGIMNTEAFF	TGCGCCAGCAGCCAAGTCCGAGGAATAATGAACACTGAAGCTTTCTTT
TRBV7-9	NA	TRBJ1-1	TRBD1	CASSPGDRGGSTEAFF	TGTGCCAGCAGCCCGGGAGACAGGGGGGGGAGCACTGAAGCTTTCTTT
TRBV18	NA	TRBJ1-1	TRBD1	CASSPRQTGQPMNTEAFF	TGTGCCAGCTCACCTCGCCAGACGGGACAGCCCATGAACACTGAAGCTTTCTTT
TRBV19	NA	TRBJ1-2	TRBD1	CASSPLSPGGNYGYTF	TGTGCCAGTAGTCCCTTATCCCCAGGGGGCAACTATGGCTACACCTTC
TRBV11-2	NA	TRBJ1-1	TRBD1	CASSLFPRGQGMNTEAFF	TGTGCCAGCAGCTTATTTCCCAGGGGGCAAGGTATGAACACTGAAGCTTTCTTT
TRBV5-1	NA	TRBJ2-6	TRBD1	CASSSWTGKSSGANVLTF	TGCGCCAGCAGCTCTTGGACAGGGAAGAGCTCTGGGGCCAACGTCCTGACTTTC
TRBV10-3	NA	TRBJ2-7	NA	CAISVPPSGTLSYEQYF	TGTGCCATCAGTGTGCCCCCATCCGGGACACTTTCCTACGAGCAGTACTTC
TRBV9	NA	TRBJ2-3	NA	CASSVVSGSTDTQYF	TGTGCCAGCAGCGTAGTCAGCGGGAGCACAGATACGCAGTATTTT
TRBV6-6	NA	TRBJ1-1	NA	CASSFLALNTEAFF	TGTGCCAGCAGTTTCCTTGCCTTGAACACTGAAGCTTTCTTT
TRBV19	few	TRBJ1-5	NA	CASSNSGSYSNQPQHF	TGTGCCAGTTCGAATTCAGGGTCCTATAGCAATCAGCCCCAGCATTTT
TRBV5-1	NA	TRBJ2-1	NA	CASSLVGGPTYNEQFF	TGCGCCAGCAGCCTGGTGGGGGGCCCCACATACAATGAGCAGTTCTTC
TRBV7-9	NA	TRBJ2-2	TRBD2	CASSLGLARNTGELFF	TGTGCCAGCAGCTTAGGACTAGCAAGGAACACCGGGGAGCTGTTTTTT
TRBV5-1	NA	TRBJ1-1	NA	CASSSPTGLFTEAFF	TGCGCCAGCAGCTCCCCGACAGGACTTTTCACTGAAGCTTTCTTT
TRBV2	NA	TRBJ1-2	NA	CASSVKFPANYGYTF	TGTGCCAGCAGTGTGAAGTTCCCCGCCAACTATGGCTACACCTTC
TRBV9	NA	TRBJ1-6	TRBD1	CASSPLRQGNSPLHF	TGTGCCAGCAGCCCTCTTCGACAGGGTAATTCACCCCTCCACTTT
TRBV4-3	NA	TRBJ1-2	NA	CASSQGLSRGGYGYTF	TGCGCCAGCAGCCAAGGGCTGTCGAGGGGAGGCTATGGCTACACCTTC
TRBV6-5	few	TRBJ1-1	TRBD1	CASRPDRGYTEAFF	TGTGCCAGCAGGCCCGACAGGGGGTACACTGAAGCTTTCTTT
TRBV27	NA	TRBJ2-1	TRBD2	CASTPRPPYSGGPNEQFF	TGTGCCAGCACCCCGCGGCCCCCATATAGCGGGGGCCCCAATGAGCAGTTCTTC
TRBV2	NA	TRBJ1-2	TRBD1	CASRGTGPYGYTF	TGTGCCAGCAGGGGGACAGGGCCCTATGGCTACACCTTC
TRBV5-8	few	TRBJ2-7	TRBD1	CASSFPGTANEQYF	TGTGCCAGCAGCTTCCCCGGGACAGCTAACGAGCAGTACTTC
TRBV7-9	NA	TRBJ2-5	TRBD2	CASSPPGLAGYETQYF	TGTGCCAGCAGTCCTCCCGGACTAGCGGGATACGAGACCCAGTACTTC
TRBV5-1	NA	TRBJ2-1	TRBD2	CASSPSSGSYNEQFF	TGCGCCAGCAGCCCGTCTAGCGGATCCTACAATGAGCAGTTCTTC
TRBV7-9	NA	TRBJ2-1	TRBD2	CASSLGLARAYNEQFF	TGTGCCAGCAGCTTAGGACTAGCGCGCGCCTACAATGAGCAGTTCTTC
TRBV18	NA	TRBJ1-1	TRBD1	CANSGQSNTEAFF	TGTGCCAACTCGGGACAGTCGAACACTGAAGCTTTCTTT
TRBV19	NA	TRBJ2-7	TRBD1	CASSMRGQGYEQYF	TGTGCCAGTAGTATGCGAGGACAGGGCTACGAGCAGTACTTC
TRBV5-1	NA	TRBJ1-2	TRBD1	CASSQAGTVNDGYTF	TGCGCCAGCAGTCAAGCCGGGACAGTAAATGATGGCTACACCTTC
TRBV30	once	TRBJ1-2	TRBD1	CAWNRDRPYGYTF	TGTGCCTGGAATCGGGACAGGCCCTATGGCTACACCTTC
TRBV7-8	NA	TRBJ2-1	TRBD2	CASSLGLADYNEQFF	TGTGCCAGCAGCCTGGGACTAGCGGACTACAATGAGCAGTTCTTC
TRBV11-2	NA	TRBJ2-3	TRBD2	CASSDIFGTSGQGTDTQYF	TGTGCCAGCAGCGACATTTTCGGGACTAGCGGGCAAGGCACAGATACGCAGTATTTT
TRBV6-1	NA	TRBJ1-2	NA	CASSQRVYGYTF	TGTGCCAGCAGTCAGAGGGTCTATGGCTACACCTTC